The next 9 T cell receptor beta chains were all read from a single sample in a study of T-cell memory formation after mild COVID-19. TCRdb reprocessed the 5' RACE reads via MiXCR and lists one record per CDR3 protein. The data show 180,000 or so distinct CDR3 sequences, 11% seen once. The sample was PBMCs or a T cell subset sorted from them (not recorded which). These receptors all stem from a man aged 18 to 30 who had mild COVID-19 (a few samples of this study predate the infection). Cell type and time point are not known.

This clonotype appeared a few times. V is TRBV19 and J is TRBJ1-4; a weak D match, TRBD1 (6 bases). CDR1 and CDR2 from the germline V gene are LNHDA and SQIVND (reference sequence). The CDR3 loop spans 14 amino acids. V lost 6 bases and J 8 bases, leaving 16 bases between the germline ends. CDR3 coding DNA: TGTGCCAGTAGACCTGGGGGGGCGTCCGAAAAACTGTTTTTT. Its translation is CASRPGGASEKLFF.

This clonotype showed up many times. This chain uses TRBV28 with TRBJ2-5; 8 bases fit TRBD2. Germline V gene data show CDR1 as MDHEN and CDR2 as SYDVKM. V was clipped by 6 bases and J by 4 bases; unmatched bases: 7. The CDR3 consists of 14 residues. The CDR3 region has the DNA TGTGCCAGCAGCCTCGGGGGGGTCCTAGAGACCCAGTACTTC. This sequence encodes CASSLGGVLETQYF.

The CDR3 here is CASRRTYTGELFF. CDR3 in DNA: TGTGCCAGCAGGAGGACATACACCGGGGAGCTGTTTTTT. The genes are TRBV2 and TRBJ2-2; D might be TRBD1 (5 bases). Trimming shortened V by 6 bases and J by 3 bases, and 8 bases separated the two germline ends. Germline CDR1 reads SNHLY; CDR2 reads FYNNEI. The CDR3 has 13 residues.

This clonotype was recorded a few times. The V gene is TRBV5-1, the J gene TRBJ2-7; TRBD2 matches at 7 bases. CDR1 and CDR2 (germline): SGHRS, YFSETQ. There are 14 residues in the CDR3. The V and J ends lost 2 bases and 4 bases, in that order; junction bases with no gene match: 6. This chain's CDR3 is CASSLAAGLYEQYF. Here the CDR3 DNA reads TGCGCCAGCAGCTTAGCAGCGGGACTTTACGAGCAGTACTTC.

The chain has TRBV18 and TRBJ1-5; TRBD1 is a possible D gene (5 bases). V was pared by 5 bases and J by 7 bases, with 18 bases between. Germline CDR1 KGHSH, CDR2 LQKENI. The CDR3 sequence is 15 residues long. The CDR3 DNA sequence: TGTGCCAGCTCAGAAGGGGACGGGTCAATGCAGCCCCAGCATTTT. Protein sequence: CASSEGDGSMQPQHF. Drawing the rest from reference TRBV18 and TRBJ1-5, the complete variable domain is NAGVMQNPRHLVRRRGQEARLRCSPMKGHSHVYWYRQLPEEGLKFMVYLQKENIIDESGMPKERFSAEFPKEGPSILRIQQVVRGDSAAYFCASSEGDGSMQPQHFGDGTRLSIL.

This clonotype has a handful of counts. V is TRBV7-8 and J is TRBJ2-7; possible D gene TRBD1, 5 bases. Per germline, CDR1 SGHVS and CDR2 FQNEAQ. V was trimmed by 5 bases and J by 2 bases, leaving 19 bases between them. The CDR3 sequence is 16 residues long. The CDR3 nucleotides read TGTGCCAGCAGCCCAAAAACCCGACAGCTAACCTACGAGCAGTACGTC. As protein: CASSPKTRQLTYEQYV.

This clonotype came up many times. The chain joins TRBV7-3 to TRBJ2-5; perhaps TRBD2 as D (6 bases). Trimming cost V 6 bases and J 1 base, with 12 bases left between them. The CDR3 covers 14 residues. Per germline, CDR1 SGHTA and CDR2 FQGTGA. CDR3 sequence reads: CASSPTGLQETQYF. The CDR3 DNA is TGTGCCAGCAGTCCCACGGGACTCCAAGAGACCCAGTACTTC.

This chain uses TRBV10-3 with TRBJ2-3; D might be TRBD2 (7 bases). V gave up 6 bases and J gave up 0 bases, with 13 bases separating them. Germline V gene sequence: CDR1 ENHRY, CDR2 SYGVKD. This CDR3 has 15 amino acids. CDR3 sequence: CAISLEGGSTDTQYF. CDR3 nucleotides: TGTGCCATCAGCCTAGAGGGGGGGAGCACAGATACGCAGTATTTT.

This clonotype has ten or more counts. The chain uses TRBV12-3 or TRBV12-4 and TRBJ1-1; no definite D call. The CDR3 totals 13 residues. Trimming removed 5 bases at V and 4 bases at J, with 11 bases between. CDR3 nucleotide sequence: TGTGCCAGCAGTGCCGGTGGAGGCACTGAAGCTTTCTTT. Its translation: CASSAGGGTEAFF.